This T cell receptor beta chain originates from a study of blood T cell repertoires in COVID-19. On the study more broadly: The samples span acute and convalescent COVID-19 from the United States, Italy and Spain. PBMCs, B-cell-depleted T cells, or T cells were the source of the cDNA or gDNA that made up the material.

The study assigned cohorts using participant-reported clinical history. In its sample, this clone was seen a few times. Profiled with immunoSEQ multiplex PCR; TCRdb holds only in-frame clones, not every one. Of more than 150,000 clones in the sample, 78% were seen once. What was sequenced was PBMCs or T cells enriched from blood (not recorded which). This sequence was found in a woman aged 50 to 60 who had recovered from COVID-19.

As DNA, the CDR3 is TGTGCCAGCAGTTACCCCGGGGAATCACCCCTCCACTTT. As protein: CASSYPGESPLHF. The J gene is TRBJ1-6, the V gene TRBV6-5, with D unresolved. The ends were cut back, 2 bases at V and 10 bases at J, with 9 bases in the middle. The CDR3 extends over 13 amino acids. The germline V gene has CDR1 MNHEY and CDR2 SVGAGI.